The 23 T cell receptor beta chains reported below all come from one sample, sequenced in a study of CD8 T cells in Susac syndrome. It was with random hexamers that 0.5 to 1 ug RNA was reverse transcribed. In TCRdb, the immunoSEQ multiplex PCR reads were re-called with MiXCR into one record per CDR3 protein. Seen here are fewer than 250,000 distinct CDR3 sequences, about 93% observed once, and the top ten hold 0.1%. Input material: CD4+ T cells from PBMCs. These receptors all come from a human donor in good health.

This clonotype was picked up a small number of times. Compared with germline, one end of the junction differs, possibly owing to a read error. CDR3 DNA: TGTGCCAGCAGTCTAGCGGGGGGGCCCTACGAGCAGTACTTC. Translating gives CASSLAGGPYEQYF. The chain is built from TRBV12-3 or TRBV12-4 and TRBJ2-7; the match to TRBD2 covers 12 bases. There are 14 residues in the CDR3.

The rearrangement links TRBV20-1 to TRBJ2-5; 8 nucleotides agree with TRBD2. V shed 6 bases and J 4 bases; nucleotides not matched to a gene: 7. The CDR3 has 13 amino acids. The germline V gene has CDR1 DFQATT and CDR2 SNEGSKA (reference sequence). The CDR3 loop reads CSANPRGGETQYF. The CDR3 bases are TGCAGTGCCAACCCTCGGGGGGGAGAGACCCAGTACTTC.

The rearrangement uses TRBV4-2 and TRBJ1-4; 8 bases align to TRBD1. V lost 4 bases to trimming and J lost 5 bases; unmatched junction nucleotides: 6. The germline V gene encodes CDR1 LGHNA and CDR2 YNFKEQ. The CDR3 spans 15 residues. The CDR3 nucleotides are TGTGCCAGCAGCCTGAGACAGGGGAAGAATGAAAAACTGTTTTTT. It codes for CASSLRQGKNEKLFF.

V usage is TRBV20-1 and J usage is TRBJ2-5; 7 positions match TRBD2. The CDR3 consists of 12 residues. J was trimmed by 4 bases and V by 4 bases; bases with no gene match: 3. Germline V gene data show CDR1 as DFQATT and CDR2 as SNEGSKA (reference sequence). CDR3 protein: CSAKGTTETQYF. CDR3 nucleotide sequence: TGCAGTGCTAAGGGGACTACAGAGACCCAGTACTTC.

V gene TRBV27 combines with J gene TRBJ2-5; D is perhaps TRBD1 (6 bases). In germline, CDR1 is MNHEY, CDR2 SMNVEV (reference sequence). This CDR3 has 15 amino acids. Trimming left V 4 bases short and J 2 bases short, with 14 bases between. CDR3 sequence: CASSSSQQGQETQYF. CDR3 bases: TGTGCCAGCAGTTCCAGCCAACAGGGTCAAGAGACCCAGTACTTC.

V and J are TRBV20-1 and TRBJ2-7; 7 bases agree with TRBD2. Germline CDR1 DFQATT, CDR2 SNEGSKA (reference sequence). Trimming cost V 4 bases and J 2 bases; bases outside gene matches: 8. This CDR3 is 14 amino acids long. DNA for the CDR3: TGCAGTGCTACGCCACCTAGCGGAACCTACGAGCAGTACTTC. It is translated as CSATPPSGTYEQYF.

This chain joins TRBV18 and TRBJ1-6; 9 positions match TRBD1. The CDR3 sequence is 17 residues long. The V gene end was trimmed by 4 bases and the J gene end by 7 bases; junction bases not matched to a gene: 11. From germline, CDR1 is KGHSH and CDR2 LQKENI. The CDR3 here is CASSRTRTGAVNSPLHF. CDR3 nucleotides: TGTGCCAGCTCACGGACCCGGACAGGGGCAGTAAATTCACCCCTCCACTTT.

The chain uses TRBV5-4 and TRBJ1-2; no clear D gene. The CDR3 covers 14 residues. CDR1 and CDR2 from the germline V gene are SGHNT and YYREEE (reference sequence). Between the trimmed V and J ends, which lost 0 bases and 3 bases, there was a span of 9 bases. The CDR3 DNA is TGTGCCAGCAGCTTGGAGATGGCGGACTATGGCTACACCTTC. It specifies CASSLEMADYGYTF.

This sequence joins TRBV12-3 or TRBV12-4 and TRBJ2-5, with TRBD2 matching over 8 bases. The CDR3 extends over 16 amino acids. J gave up 6 bases and V 3 bases, and 12 bases lay outside the gene matches. This chain's CDR3 is CASSFAQIAGQQTQYF. For the CDR3, the DNA is TGTGCCAGCAGTTTTGCTCAGATAGCGGGGCAACAGACCCAGTACTTC.

V gene TRBV29-1 combines with J gene TRBJ1-1; D is uncertain. Trimming removed 4 bases from V and 1 base from J, with 7 bases in between. CDR3 size: 12 residues. Germline CDR1 reads SQVTM; CDR2 reads ANQGSEA. The CDR3 DNA follows: TGCAGCGTTGTGGGCGGGAACACTGAAGCTTTCTTT. Its protein is CSVVGGNTEAFF.

This CDR3 reads CSAQGSSNQPQHF. CDR3 DNA sequence: TGCAGCGCCCAGGGATCTAGCAATCAGCCCCAGCATTTT. The chain employs TRBV29-1 and TRBJ1-5; D possibly corresponds to TRBD1 (5 bases). V was cut by 7 bases and J by 0 bases, with 10 bases left in between. CDR1 and CDR2 from the germline V gene are SQVTM and ANQGSEA. CDR3 size: 13 residues.

This clonotype was observed once. V and J are TRBV6-5 and TRBJ1-2; TRBD1 agrees at 7 bases. V shed 4 bases, J shed 7 bases, and the junction held 9 bases outside the gene matches. Per the germline V gene, CDR1 is MNHEY and CDR2 is SVGAGI. The CDR3 length is 14 residues. The chain's CDR3 is CASSLTGLSGGYTF. CDR3 bases: TGTGCCAGCAGTTTGACAGGGCTATCGGGTGGCTACACCTTC.

The rearrangement joins TRBV3-1 to TRBJ2-2, with D unclear. Deletions cut 0 bases from V and 4 bases from J, with 6 bases between. Germline CDR1 reads LGHDT; CDR2 reads YNNKEL (reference sequence). This CDR3 region has 14 residues. This CDR3 is CASSQDPSTGELFF. DNA for the CDR3: TGTGCCAGCAGCCAAGATCCGAGCACCGGGGAGCTGTTTTTT.

The chain joins TRBV5-6 to TRBJ2-3, with 10 bases fitting TRBD2. CDR1 and CDR2 (germline): SGHDT, YYEEEE. Trimming took 3 bases from V and 1 from J; bases not matched to a gene: 5. This CDR3 has 16 residues. The CDR3 loop is CASSSLAGRRTDTQYF. CDR3 DNA: TGTGCCAGCAGCTCACTAGCGGGGCGGCGCACAGATACGCAGTATTTT.

Comments on this clonotype: The junction departs from the called germline gene at one end, perhaps through a read error. The chain carries TRBV20-1 and TRBJ2-2; D possibly uses TRBD1 or TRBD2 (6 bases each). The CDR3 is 15 residues long. Germline V gene sequence: CDR1 DFQATT, CDR2 SNEGSKA (reference sequence). CDR3 coding DNA: TGCAGTGCTCGAGACAGGAGGGGACCGGGCGGGGAGCTGTTTTTT. Its translation is CSARDRRGPGGELFF.

This clonotype occurred once. This rearrangement joins TRBV9 to TRBJ2-7, with 7 bases identical to TRBD1. The CDR3 loop spans 15 amino acids. The J segment lost 6 bases and the V segment lost 0 bases, leaving 9 bases of the junction unmatched. Germline V gene lookup returns CDR1 SGDLS and CDR2 YYNGEE. The CDR3 bases are TGTGCCAGCAGCGTAGGAGGGGGCCTGTTAAGCGAGCAGTACTTC. Protein product: CASSVGGGLLSEQYF.

The gene calls are TRBV19 and TRBJ1-1; D ambiguous. This CDR3 is 12 amino acids long. Germline-derived CDR1 and CDR2 are LNHDA and SQIVND (reference sequence). V was shortened by 4 bases and J by 8 bases, with 11 bases between the two germline ends. The CDR3 coding sequence is TGTGCCAGTAGTACCTACCAGAGAGAAGCTTTCTTT. It is translated as CASSTYQREAFF.

The chain has TRBV18 and TRBJ1-4, with 8 bases that match TRBD1. Germline V lookup: CDR1 KGHSH, CDR2 LQKENI. The CDR3 covers 14 residues. Trimming at V came to 3 bases and at J to 8 bases, leaving 5 bases not matched to a gene. DNA of the CDR3: TGTGCCAGCTCACCCCAGGGGGCAGGCGAAAAACTGTTTTTT. Translated: CASSPQGAGEKLFF.

J is TRBJ1-6 and V is TRBV9; D unclear. Trimming pared 3 bases from V and 4 bases from J, leaving 8 bases between. The CDR3 sequence is 14 residues long. Per germline, CDR1 SGDLS and CDR2 YYNGEE. The CDR3 spells CASSDGRYNSPLHF. CDR3 sequence (DNA): TGTGCCAGCAGCGACGGACGGTATAATTCACCCCTCCACTTT.

The chain has TRBV28 and TRBJ2-2, with TRBD1 matching over 7 bases. The CDR3 length is 15 residues. Germline trimming cut 5 bases from V and 3 bases from J; bases unmatched to any gene: 6. In germline, CDR1 is MDHEN, CDR2 SYDVKM. The CDR3 reads CASSQNRGHTGELFF. DNA of the CDR3: TGTGCCAGCAGTCAGAACAGGGGCCACACCGGGGAGCTGTTTTTT.

The rearrangement joins TRBV9 to TRBJ1-4; TRBD1 aligns across 10 bases. Germline V CDR1 and CDR2: SGDLS, YYNGEE. Germline trimming cut 4 bases from V and 6 bases from J; bases unmatched to any gene: 6. The CDR3 totals 15 residues. CDR3 coding DNA: TGTGCCAGCAGCCCGCGGACAGGGGGTTATGAAAAACTGTTTTTT. Translating it yields CASSPRTGGYEKLFF.

This chain connects TRBV10-3 to TRBJ2-5, with a possible D match to TRBD2 (5 bases). V was pared by 10 bases and J by 2 bases, with 8 bases between. Per germline, CDR1 ENHRY and CDR2 SYGVKD. This CDR3 spans 11 amino acids. CDR3 residues: CASGLQETQYF. CDR3 bases: TGTGCCAGCGGACTTCAAGAGACCCAGTACTTC.

The V and J genes are TRBV7-8 and TRBJ1-2; D is unclear. The CDR3 runs 14 residues. Germline CDR1 reads SGHVS; CDR2 reads FQNEAQ. Trimming took off 1 base at V and 5 bases at J, with 11 bases between the two ends. Here the CDR3 reads CASSLEEASYGYTF. CDR3 in DNA: TGTGCCAGCAGCTTAGAAGAGGCCTCGTATGGCTACACCTTC.